Listed here are 17 T cell receptor beta chains from one sample, sequenced in a study of cytomegalovirus exposure and HLA in healthy donors. The primer mix had 60 Vbeta and 13 Jbeta primers. Repertoires were generated with immunoSEQ multiplex PCR, while TCRdb's copy carries only in-frame clones and drops some. The data show some 120,000 clones, 83% seen once. Material for sequencing was PBMCs. These receptors originate from a man between 18 and 35 years old in good health and CMV-seropositive.

V usage is TRBV6-5 and J usage is TRBJ1-4; D remains ambiguous. Trimming shortened V by 5 bases and J by 3 bases, and 10 bases separated the two germline ends. The CDR3 contains 14 residues. Per germline, CDR1 MNHEY and CDR2 SVGAGI. The CDR3 coding sequence is TGTGCCAGCAGTCCGACACAAGCTAATGAAAAACTGTTTTTT. It specifies CASSPTQANEKLFF.

This clone has only a few counts. V is TRBV21-1 and J is TRBJ1-1; whether TRBD1, the table's D call, matches the DNA was not checked. TRBV21-1 is given as a pseudogene. CDR3 length: 15 residues. In nucleotides, the CDR3 is TGTGCCAGCAGCAAAGGACAGGGCTTGAACACTGAAGCTTTCTTT. Translation: CASSKGQGLNTEAFF.

The V and J genes are TRBV2 and TRBJ2-7; D is possibly TRBD1 (5 bases). The V gene lost 3 bases and the J gene lost 2 bases, with 20 bases spanning the gap. The CDR3 loop spans 17 amino acids. Per germline, CDR1 SNHLY and CDR2 FYNNEI. The CDR3 nucleotides read TGTGCCAGCAGTGATCTGCAGGGTAATCCCAGGGCCTACGAGCAGTACTTC. Protein sequence: CASSDLQGNPRAYEQYF.

This chain joins TRBV7-8 and TRBJ1-2, with 10 bases lining up with TRBD1. CDR1 and CDR2 from the germline V gene are SGHVS and FQNEAQ. The CDR3 totals 14 residues. J gave up 2 bases and V 4 bases, and 1 base lay outside the gene matches. Here the CDR3 reads CASSWGQGNYGYTF. The CDR3 bases are TGTGCCAGCAGCTGGGGACAGGGGAACTATGGCTACACCTTC.

The chain uses TRBV7-6 and TRBJ2-5; 8 nucleotides agree with TRBD2. There are 16 residues in the CDR3. CDR1 SGHVS and CDR2 FNYEAQ come from the germline V gene. Unmatched junction bases numbered 8, after V lost 4 bases and J lost 1 base. CDR3 in amino acids: CASSSRGGGLQETQYF. The CDR3 DNA reads TGTGCCAGCAGCTCCCGGGGCGGGGGGCTCCAAGAGACCCAGTACTTC.

This clone was seen just once. The V call is TRBV7-9, the J call TRBJ2-1; a possible D gene is TRBD2 (6 bases). The CDR3 has 15 residues. Trimming removed 0 bases at V and 5 bases at J, with 11 bases between. CDR1 and CDR2 from the germline V gene are SEHNR and FQNEAQ (reference sequence). The CDR3 sequence: CASSLALSGDNEQFF. The CDR3 DNA follows: TGTGCCAGCAGCTTAGCGCTTAGCGGTGACAATGAGCAGTTCTTC.

This CDR3 reads CSVAGGQGSYEQYF. DNA of the CDR3: TGCAGCGTTGCGGGCGGTCAGGGATCCTACGAGCAGTACTTC. The gene calls are TRBV29-1 and TRBJ2-7; D is perhaps TRBD1 (5 bases). Trimming cost V 4 bases and J 1 base, with 14 bases left between them. Germline assignment: CDR1 SQVTM and CDR2 ANQGSEA. The CDR3 consists of 14 residues.

This sequence joins TRBV10-1 and TRBJ2-2, with D possibly TRBD1 on 6 matching bases. CDR1 and CDR2 (germline): WNHNN, SYGVQD (reference sequence). V was trimmed by 4 bases and J by 0 bases, leaving 9 bases between them. CDR3 size: 15 residues. In DNA form, the CDR3 reads TGCGCCAGCAGTGGGAAGGGGGCGAACACCGGGGAGCTGTTTTTT. The encoded protein is CASSGKGANTGELFF.

The CDR3 here is CASSLPGGYEQYF. CDR3 sequence (DNA): TGTGCCAGCAGTCTTCCGGGGGGTTACGAGCAGTACTTC. The chain links TRBV28 to TRBJ2-7; TRBD2 matches 7 bases. CDR1 is MDHEN and CDR2 is SYDVKM in the germline V gene. Trimming took 5 bases from V and 4 from J; bases not matched to a gene: 5. CDR3 size: 13 residues.

The chain has TRBV7-8 and TRBJ2-7, with a tentative D call TRBD2 (6 bases). Germline CDR1 is SGHVS and CDR2 is FQNEAQ. Trimming left V 3 bases short and J 5 bases short, with 17 bases between. The CDR3 covers 15 residues. The CDR3 loop reads CASSFHNSGVNEQYF. DNA for the CDR3: TGTGCCAGCAGCTTTCACAATTCGGGGGTCAACGAGCAGTACTTC.

The rearrangement uses TRBV7-2 and TRBJ2-2, with D possibly TRBD1 on 6 matching bases. The CDR3 covers 13 residues. The germline V gene encodes CDR1 SGHTA and CDR2 FQGNSA. The V and J ends lost 7 bases and 6 bases respectively, with 12 bases between them. CDR3 sequence: CASTKDRPGELFF. CDR3 DNA sequence: TGTGCCAGCACCAAAGACAGGCCCGGGGAGCTGTTTTTT.

The chain employs TRBV19 and TRBJ2-1; tentatively, D is TRBD1 (5 bases). The CDR3 extends over 12 amino acids. Germline V gene data show CDR1 as LNHDA and CDR2 as SQIVND (reference sequence). V shed 5 bases and J shed 4 bases, with 6 bases lying between them. Here the CDR3 DNA reads TGTGCCAGTAGTGACAGATACAATGAGCAGTTCTTC. Amino acid sequence: CASSDRYNEQFF.

V is TRBV19 and J is TRBJ1-5; D is unresolved. CDR1 and CDR2 from the germline V gene are LNHDA and SQIVND (reference sequence). The V end was cut by 2 bases, the J end by 6 bases, with 8 bases between. The CDR3 extends over 13 amino acids. The CDR3 DNA reads as TGTGCCAGTAGTATACCGGTTGGTCAGCCCCAGCATTTT. This codes for CASSIPVGQPQHF.

The table lists this clone with a few counts. The chain combines TRBV7-9 with TRBJ1-4, with D perhaps TRBD1 (5 bases). Per germline, CDR1 SEHNR and CDR2 FQNEAQ (reference sequence). This CDR3 is 15 amino acids long. The V gene lost 0 bases and the J gene lost 6 bases, with 11 bases spanning the gap. As DNA, the CDR3 is TGTGCCAGCAGCTTAGCCTCGGGACTAGATGAAAAACTGTTTTTT. It specifies CASSLASGLDEKLFF.

The CDR3 loop reads CASSWGTGSNYGYTF. Here the CDR3 DNA reads TGTGCCAGCAGCTGGGGGACAGGGAGTAACTATGGCTACACCTTC. The rearrangement links TRBV6-5 to TRBJ1-2; TRBD1 agrees at 9 bases. Germline V gene sequence: CDR1 MNHEY, CDR2 SVGAGI. The CDR3 has 15 residues. Trimming took 6 bases from V and 1 from J; bases not matched to a gene: 6.

The gene calls are TRBV27 and TRBJ2-7; perhaps TRBD1 as D (6 bases). The germline V and J ends were trimmed by 4 bases and 3 bases, with 10 bases remaining between them. Germline CDR1 reads MNHEY; CDR2 reads SMNVEV (reference sequence). The length of the CDR3 is 13 residues. The CDR3 region is CASSSPGVYEQYF. CDR3 nucleotide sequence: TGTGCCAGCAGTTCCCCAGGGGTCTACGAGCAGTACTTC.

This clone was seen a handful of times. The chain joins TRBV2 to TRBJ1-1, with 8 bases identical to TRBD1. The V gene's germline CDR1 is SNHLY and CDR2 FYNNEI. J gave up 6 bases and V 0 bases, and 9 bases lay outside the gene matches. This CDR3 comprises 16 residues. DNA of the CDR3: TGTGCCAGCAGTGAAGCGCTTTCCAGGGGGCGGGCTGAAGCTTTCTTT. This codes for CASSEALSRGRAEAFF.